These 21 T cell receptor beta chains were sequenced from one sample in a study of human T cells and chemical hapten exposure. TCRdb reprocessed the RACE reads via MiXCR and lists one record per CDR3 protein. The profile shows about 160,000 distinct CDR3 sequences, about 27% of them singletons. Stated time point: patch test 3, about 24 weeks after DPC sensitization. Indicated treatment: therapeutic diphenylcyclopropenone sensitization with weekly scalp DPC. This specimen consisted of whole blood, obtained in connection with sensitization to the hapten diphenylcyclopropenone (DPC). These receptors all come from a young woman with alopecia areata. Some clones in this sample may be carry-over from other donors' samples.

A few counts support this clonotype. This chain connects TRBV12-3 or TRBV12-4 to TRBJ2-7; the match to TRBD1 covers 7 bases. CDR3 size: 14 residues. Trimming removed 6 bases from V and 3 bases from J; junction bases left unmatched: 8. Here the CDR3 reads CASRPTGFGYEQYF. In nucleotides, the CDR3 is TGTGCCAGCAGGCCGACAGGGTTTGGCTACGAGCAGTACTTC.

CDR3 nucleotides: TGCAGTGCTAGTCCCGAGGCGGACACTGAAGCTTTCTTT. Translated: CSASPEADTEAFF. This chain uses TRBV20-1 with TRBJ1-1; D is unclear. The ends were cut back, 3 bases at V and 3 bases at J, with 11 bases in the middle. Germline-derived CDR1 and CDR2 are DFQATT and SNEGSKA (reference sequence). The length of the CDR3 is 13 residues.

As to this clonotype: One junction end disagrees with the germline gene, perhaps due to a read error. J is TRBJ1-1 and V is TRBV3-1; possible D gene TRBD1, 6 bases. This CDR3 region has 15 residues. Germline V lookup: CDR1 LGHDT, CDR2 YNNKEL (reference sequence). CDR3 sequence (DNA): TGTGCCAGCAGCCAGGCCGGGACACAGAACACTGAAGCTATCTTT. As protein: CASSQAGTQNTEAIF.

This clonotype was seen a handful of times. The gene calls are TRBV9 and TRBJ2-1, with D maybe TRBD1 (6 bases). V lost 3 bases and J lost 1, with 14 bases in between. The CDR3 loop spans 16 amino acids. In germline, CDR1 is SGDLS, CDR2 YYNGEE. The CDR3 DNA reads TGTGCCAGCAGCGGTACAGGGCGCTTTTCCTACAATGAGCAGTTCTTC. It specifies CASSGTGRFSYNEQFF.

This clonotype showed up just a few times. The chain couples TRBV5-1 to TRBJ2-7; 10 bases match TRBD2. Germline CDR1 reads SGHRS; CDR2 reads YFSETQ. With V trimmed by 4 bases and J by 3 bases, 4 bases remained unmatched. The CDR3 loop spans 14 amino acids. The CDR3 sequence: CASSPRTSGYEQYF. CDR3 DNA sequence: TGCGCCAGCAGCCCTCGGACTAGCGGCTACGAGCAGTACTTC. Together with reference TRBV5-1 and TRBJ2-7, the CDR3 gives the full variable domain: KAGVTQTPRYLIKTRGQQVTLSCSPISGHRSVSWYQQTPGQGLQFLFEYFSETQRNKGNFPGRFSGRQFSNSRSEMNVSTLELGDSALYLCASSPRTSGYEQYFGPGTRLTVT.

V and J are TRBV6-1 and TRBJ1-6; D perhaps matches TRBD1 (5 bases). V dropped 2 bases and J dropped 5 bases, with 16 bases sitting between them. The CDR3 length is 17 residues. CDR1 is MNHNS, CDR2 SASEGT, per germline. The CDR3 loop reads CASSERGADLNNSPLHF. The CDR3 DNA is TGTGCCAGCAGTGAACGAGGGGCCGACCTTAATAATTCACCCCTCCACTTT.

CDR3 in DNA: TGCAGTGTCGGACAGGCGAACACTGAAGCTTTCTTT. It translates to CSVGQANTEAFF. The rearrangement joins TRBV20-1 to TRBJ1-1; 7 bases agree with TRBD1. Germline lookup yields CDR1 DFQATT and CDR2 SNEGSKA (reference sequence). CDR3 length equals 12 residues. With V trimmed by 7 bases and J by 1 base, 3 bases remained unmatched.

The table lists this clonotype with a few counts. The CDR3 DNA reads TGCGCCAGCAGCTTGGATGGGTCTTTGGACTACGAGCAGTACTTC. Translating it yields CASSLDGSLDYEQYF. The chain links TRBV5-1 to TRBJ2-7, with no clear D. Germline CDR1 reads SGHRS; CDR2 reads YFSETQ. V lost 0 bases and J 3 bases, leaving 13 bases between the germline ends. This CDR3 is built from 15 residues.

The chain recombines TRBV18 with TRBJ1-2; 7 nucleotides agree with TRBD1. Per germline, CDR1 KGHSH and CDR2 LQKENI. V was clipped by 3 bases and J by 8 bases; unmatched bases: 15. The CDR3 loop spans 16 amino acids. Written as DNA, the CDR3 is TGTGCCAGCTCACCGCTAATTGGACAGGCTCTAGGAGGCTACACCTTC. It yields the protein CASSPLIGQALGGYTF.

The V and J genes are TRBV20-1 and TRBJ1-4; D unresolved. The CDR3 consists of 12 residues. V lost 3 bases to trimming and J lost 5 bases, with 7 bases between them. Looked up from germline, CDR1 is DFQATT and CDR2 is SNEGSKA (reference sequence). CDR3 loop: CSASSQNEKLFF. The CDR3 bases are TGCAGTGCTAGCTCGCAGAATGAAAAACTGTTTTTT.

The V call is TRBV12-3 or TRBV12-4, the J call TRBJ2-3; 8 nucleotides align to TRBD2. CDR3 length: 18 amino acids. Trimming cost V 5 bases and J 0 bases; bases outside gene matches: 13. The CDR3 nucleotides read TGTGCCAGCAGTGCAAGCGGGGGCCAGACAACTAGCACAGATACGCAGTATTTT. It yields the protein CASSASGGQTTSTDTQYF.

CDR3 region: CASSHPGGAGANVLTF. The DNA for the CDR3 is TGTGCCAGCAGCCACCCCGGGGGCGCTGGGGCCAACGTCCTGACTTTC. The chain joins TRBV4-2 to TRBJ2-6; perhaps D is TRBD1 or TRBD2 (6 bases each). The CDR3 runs 16 residues. Germline assignment: CDR1 LGHNA and CDR2 YNFKEQ. V lost 3 bases and J lost 2, with 11 bases in between.

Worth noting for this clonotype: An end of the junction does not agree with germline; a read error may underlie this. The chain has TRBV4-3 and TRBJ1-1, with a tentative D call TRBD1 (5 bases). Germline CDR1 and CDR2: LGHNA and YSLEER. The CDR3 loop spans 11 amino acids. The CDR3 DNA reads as TGCGCCAGCAGCCAAGTGGGGCCTCTTATCTTT. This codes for CASSQVGPLIF.

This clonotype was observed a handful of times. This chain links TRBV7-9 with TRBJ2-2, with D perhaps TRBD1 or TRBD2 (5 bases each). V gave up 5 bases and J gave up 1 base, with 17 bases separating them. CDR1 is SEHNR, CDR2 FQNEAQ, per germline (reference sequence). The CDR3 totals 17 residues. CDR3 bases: TGTGCCAGCAGCCGCAATTCTGAGGGGCTGAACACCGGGGAGCTGTTTTTT. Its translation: CASSRNSEGLNTGELFF.

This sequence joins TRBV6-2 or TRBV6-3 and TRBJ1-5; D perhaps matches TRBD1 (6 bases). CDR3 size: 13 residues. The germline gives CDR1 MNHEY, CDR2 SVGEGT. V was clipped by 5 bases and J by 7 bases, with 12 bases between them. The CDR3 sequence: CASSKQGTQPQHF. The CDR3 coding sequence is TGTGCCAGCAGTAAACAGGGTACGCAGCCCCAGCATTTT.

CDR3 amino acids: CASSLIGAGVTEAFF. DNA for the CDR3: TGTGCCAGCAGCTTAATAGGGGCGGGGGTGACTGAAGCTTTCTTT. The chain joins TRBV7-2 to TRBJ1-1, with a weak D call TRBD1 (5 bases). Trimming took off 2 bases at V and 5 bases at J, with 15 bases between the two ends. This CDR3 has 15 residues. CDR1 and CDR2 (germline): SGHTA, FQGNSA.

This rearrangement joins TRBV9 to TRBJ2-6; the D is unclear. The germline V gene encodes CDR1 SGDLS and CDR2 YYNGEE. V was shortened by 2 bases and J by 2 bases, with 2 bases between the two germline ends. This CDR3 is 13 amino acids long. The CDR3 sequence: CASSVPGANVLTF. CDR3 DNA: TGTGCCAGCAGCGTCCCTGGGGCCAACGTCCTGACTTTC.

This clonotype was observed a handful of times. The CDR3 nucleotides read TGTGCCAGCAACTCGGGGGTGTACGAGCAGTACTTC. It specifies CASNSGVYEQYF. This chain joins TRBV11-1 and TRBJ2-7, with D possibly being TRBD2 (6 bases). CDR3 length: 12 amino acids. From germline, CDR1 is SGHAT and CDR2 FQDESV (reference sequence). The V end was cut by 7 bases, the J end by 4 bases, with 11 bases between.

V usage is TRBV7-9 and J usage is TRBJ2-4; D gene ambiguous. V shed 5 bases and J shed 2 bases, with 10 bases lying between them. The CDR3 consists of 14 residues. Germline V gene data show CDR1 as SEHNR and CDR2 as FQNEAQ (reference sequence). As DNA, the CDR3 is TGTGCCAGCAGCCCTCAGGCTTCCAAAAACATTCAGTACTTC. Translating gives CASSPQASKNIQYF. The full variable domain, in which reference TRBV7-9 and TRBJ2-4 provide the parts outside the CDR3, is DTGVSQNPRHKITKRGQNVTFRCDPISEHNRLYWYRQTLGQGPEFLTYFQNEAQLEKSRLLSDRFSAERPKGSFSTLEIQRTEQGDSAMYLCASSPQASKNIQYFGAGTRLSVL.

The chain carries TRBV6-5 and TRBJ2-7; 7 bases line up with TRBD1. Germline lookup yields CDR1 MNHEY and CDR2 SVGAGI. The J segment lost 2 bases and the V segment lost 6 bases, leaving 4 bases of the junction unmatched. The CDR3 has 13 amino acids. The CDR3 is CASRHRGPYEQYF. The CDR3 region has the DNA TGTGCCAGCAGGCACAGGGGACCCTACGAGCAGTACTTC.

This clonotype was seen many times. The CDR3 reads CSVVWGHPTNYGYTF. CDR3 bases: TGCAGCGTTGTTTGGGGGCACCCTACTAACTATGGCTACACCTTC. This sequence joins TRBV29-1 and TRBJ1-2, with TRBD1 as a possible D gene (6 bases). The ends were cut back, 4 bases at V and 0 bases at J, with 15 bases in the middle. CDR1 is SQVTM, CDR2 ANQGSEA, per germline. The CDR3 loop spans 15 amino acids.